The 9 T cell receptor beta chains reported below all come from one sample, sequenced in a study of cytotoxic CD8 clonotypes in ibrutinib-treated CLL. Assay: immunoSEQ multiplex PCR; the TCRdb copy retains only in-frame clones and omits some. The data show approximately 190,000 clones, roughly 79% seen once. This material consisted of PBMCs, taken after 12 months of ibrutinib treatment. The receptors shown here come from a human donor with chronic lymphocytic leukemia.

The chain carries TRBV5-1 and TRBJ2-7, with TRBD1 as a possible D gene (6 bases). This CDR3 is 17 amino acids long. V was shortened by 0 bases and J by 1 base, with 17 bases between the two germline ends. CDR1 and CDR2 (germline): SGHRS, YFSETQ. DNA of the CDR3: TGCGCCAGCAGCTTGGCTCCTCAGGGGAGCGGTTCCTACGAGCAGTACTTC. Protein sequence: CASSLAPQGSGSYEQYF.

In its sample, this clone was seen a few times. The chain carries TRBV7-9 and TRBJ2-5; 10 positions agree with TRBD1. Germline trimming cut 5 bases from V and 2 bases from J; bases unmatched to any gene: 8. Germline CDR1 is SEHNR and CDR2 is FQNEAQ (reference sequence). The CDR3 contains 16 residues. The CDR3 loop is CASSPDRDRGQETQYF. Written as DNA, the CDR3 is TGTGCCAGCAGCCCCGACCGGGACAGGGGACAAGAGACCCAGTACTTC.

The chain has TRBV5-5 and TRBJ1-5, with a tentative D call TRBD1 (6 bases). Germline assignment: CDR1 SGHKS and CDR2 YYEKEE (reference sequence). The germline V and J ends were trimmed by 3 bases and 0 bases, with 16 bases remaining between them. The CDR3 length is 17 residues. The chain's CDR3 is CASSSGGGLDSNQPQHF. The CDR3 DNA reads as TGTGCCAGCAGCTCAGGAGGGGGGTTAGATAGCAATCAGCCCCAGCATTTT.

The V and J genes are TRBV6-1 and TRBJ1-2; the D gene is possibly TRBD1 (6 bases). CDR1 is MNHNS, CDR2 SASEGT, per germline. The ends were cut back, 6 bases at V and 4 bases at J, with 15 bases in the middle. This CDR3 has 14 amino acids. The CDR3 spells CASRLQGVTYGYTF. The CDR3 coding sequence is TGTGCCAGCAGATTACAGGGAGTTACCTATGGCTACACCTTC.

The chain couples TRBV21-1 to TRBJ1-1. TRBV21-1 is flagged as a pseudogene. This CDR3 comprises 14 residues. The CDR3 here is CASWGRTGNTEAFF. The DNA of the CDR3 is TGTGCCAGCTGGGGAAGGACGGGGAACACTGAAGCTTTCTTT.

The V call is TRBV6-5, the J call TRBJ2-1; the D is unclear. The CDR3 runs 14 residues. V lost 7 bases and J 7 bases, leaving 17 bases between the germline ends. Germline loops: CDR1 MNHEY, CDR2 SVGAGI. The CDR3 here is CASTLNDKRNEQFF. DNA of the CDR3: TGTGCCAGCACCCTGAACGACAAGAGGAATGAGCAGTTCTTC.

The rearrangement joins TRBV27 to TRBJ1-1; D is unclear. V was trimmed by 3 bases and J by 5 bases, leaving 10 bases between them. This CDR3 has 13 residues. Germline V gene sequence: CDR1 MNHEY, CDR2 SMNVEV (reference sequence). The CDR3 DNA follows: TGTGCCAGCAGTTTGTCCGGTTTTACTGAAGCTTTCTTT. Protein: CASSLSGFTEAFF.

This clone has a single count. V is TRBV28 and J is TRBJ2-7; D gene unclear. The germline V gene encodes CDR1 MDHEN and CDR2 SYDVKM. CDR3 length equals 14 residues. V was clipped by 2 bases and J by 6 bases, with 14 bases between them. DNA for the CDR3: TGTGCCAGCAGTTTAGGGCGTATACCCACCGAGCAGTACTTC. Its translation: CASSLGRIPTEQYF.

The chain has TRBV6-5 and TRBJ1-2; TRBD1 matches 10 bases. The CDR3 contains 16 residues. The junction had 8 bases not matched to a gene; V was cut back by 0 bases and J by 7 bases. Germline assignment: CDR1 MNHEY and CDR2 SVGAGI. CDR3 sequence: CASSYSTVTGGFGYTF. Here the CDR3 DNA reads TGTGCCAGCAGTTACTCGACCGTGACAGGGGGCTTTGGCTACACCTTC.